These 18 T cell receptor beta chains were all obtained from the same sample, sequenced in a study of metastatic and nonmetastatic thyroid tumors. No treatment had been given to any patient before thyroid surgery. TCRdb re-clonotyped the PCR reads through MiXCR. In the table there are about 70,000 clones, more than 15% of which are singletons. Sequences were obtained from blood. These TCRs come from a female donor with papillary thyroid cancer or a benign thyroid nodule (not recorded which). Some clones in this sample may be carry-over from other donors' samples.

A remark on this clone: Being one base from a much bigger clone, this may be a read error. The CDR3 nucleotides are TGTGCCAGCTCACCACCAGGGTTTGGAGACACTGGAGCTTTCTTT. Translated, it gives CASSPPGFGDTGAFF. The chain is built from TRBV18 and TRBJ1-1; D gene unclear. The CDR3 covers 15 residues. Germline lookup yields CDR1 KGHSH and CDR2 LQKENI.

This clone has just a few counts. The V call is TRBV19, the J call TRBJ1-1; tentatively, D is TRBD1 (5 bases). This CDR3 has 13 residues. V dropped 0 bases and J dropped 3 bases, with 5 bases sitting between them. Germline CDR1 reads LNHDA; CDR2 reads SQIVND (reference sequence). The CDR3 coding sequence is TGTGCCAGTAGTATAGACAGGGACACTGAAGCTTTCTTT. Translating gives CASSIDRDTEAFF.

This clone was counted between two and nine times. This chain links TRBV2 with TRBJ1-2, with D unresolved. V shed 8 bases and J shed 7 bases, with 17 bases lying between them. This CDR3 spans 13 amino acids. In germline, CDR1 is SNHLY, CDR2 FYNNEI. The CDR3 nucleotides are TGTGCCAGCGCCCGCGATCGCGTAAGTGGCTACACCTTC. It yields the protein CASARDRVSGYTF.

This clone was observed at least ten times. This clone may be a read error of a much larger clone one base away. The CDR3 DNA follows: TGTGCCACATGGACAGCTCCGAACACCGGGGAGCTGTTTTTT. Its protein product is CATWTAPNTGELFF. The gene calls are TRBV28 and TRBJ2-2, with a tentative D call TRBD1 (6 bases). V was clipped by 10 bases and J by 0 bases, with 12 bases between them. The CDR3 has 14 residues. Germline V gene lookup returns CDR1 MDHEN and CDR2 SYDVKM.

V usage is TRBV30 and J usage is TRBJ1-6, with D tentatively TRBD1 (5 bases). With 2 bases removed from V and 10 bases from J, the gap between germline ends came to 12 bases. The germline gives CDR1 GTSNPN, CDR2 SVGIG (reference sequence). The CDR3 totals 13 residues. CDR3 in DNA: TGTGCCTGGAGTCGGCAGGGCGAATCACCCCTCCACTTT. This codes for CAWSRQGESPLHF.

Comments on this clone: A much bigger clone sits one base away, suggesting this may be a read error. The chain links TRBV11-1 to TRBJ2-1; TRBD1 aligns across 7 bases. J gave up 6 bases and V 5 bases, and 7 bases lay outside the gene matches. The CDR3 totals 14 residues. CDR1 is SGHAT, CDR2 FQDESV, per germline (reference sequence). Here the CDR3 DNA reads TGTGCCAGCAGCATGAGGGACAGCGCCAATGAGCAGTTCTTC. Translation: CASSMRDSANEQFF.

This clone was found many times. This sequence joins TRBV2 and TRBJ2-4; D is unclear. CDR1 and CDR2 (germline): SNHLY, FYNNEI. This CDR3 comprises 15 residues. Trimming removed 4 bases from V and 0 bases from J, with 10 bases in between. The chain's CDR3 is CASSVGFLAKNIQYF. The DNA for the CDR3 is TGTGCCAGCAGTGTGGGATTCCTAGCCAAAAACATTCAGTACTTC.

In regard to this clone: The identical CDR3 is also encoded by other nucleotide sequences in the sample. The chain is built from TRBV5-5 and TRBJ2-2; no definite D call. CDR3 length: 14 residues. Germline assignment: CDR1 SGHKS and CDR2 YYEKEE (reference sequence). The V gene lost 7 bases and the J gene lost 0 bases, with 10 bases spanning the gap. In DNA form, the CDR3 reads TGTGCCAGCGCAGACGCCCCGAACACCGGGGAGCTGTTTTTT. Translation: CASADAPNTGELFF.

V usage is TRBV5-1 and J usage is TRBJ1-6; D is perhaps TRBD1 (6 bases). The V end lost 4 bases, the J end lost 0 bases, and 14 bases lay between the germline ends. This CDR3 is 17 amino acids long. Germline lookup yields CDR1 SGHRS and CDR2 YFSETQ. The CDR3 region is CASSRTTDSSYNSPLHF. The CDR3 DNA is TGCGCCAGCAGCCGAACCACGGACAGCTCCTATAATTCACCCCTCCACTTT. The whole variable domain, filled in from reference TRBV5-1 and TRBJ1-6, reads KAGVTQTPRYLIKTRGQQVTLSCSPISGHRSVSWYQQTPGQGLQFLFEYFSETQRNKGNFPGRFSGRQFSNSRSEMNVSTLELGDSALYLCASSRTTDSSYNSPLHFGNGTRLTVT.

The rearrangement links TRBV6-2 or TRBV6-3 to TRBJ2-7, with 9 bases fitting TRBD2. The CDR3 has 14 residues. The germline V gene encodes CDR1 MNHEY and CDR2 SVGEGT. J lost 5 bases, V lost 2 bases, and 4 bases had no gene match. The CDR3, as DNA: TGTGCCAGCAGTTACGGGCGGGAGGGCCACGAGCAGTACTTC. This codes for CASSYGREGHEQYF.

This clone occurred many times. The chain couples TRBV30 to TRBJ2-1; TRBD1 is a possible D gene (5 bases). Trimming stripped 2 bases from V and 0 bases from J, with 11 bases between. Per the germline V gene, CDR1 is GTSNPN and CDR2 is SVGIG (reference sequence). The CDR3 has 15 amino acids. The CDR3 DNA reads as TGTGCCTGGAGTATGGGGCGGAGCTCCTACAATGAGCAGTTCTTC. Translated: CAWSMGRSSYNEQFF.

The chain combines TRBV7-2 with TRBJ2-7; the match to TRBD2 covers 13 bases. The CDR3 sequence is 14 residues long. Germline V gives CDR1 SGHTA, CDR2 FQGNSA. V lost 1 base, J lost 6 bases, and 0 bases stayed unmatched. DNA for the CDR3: TGTGCCAGCAGCTTAGGACTAGCGGGAGGCGAGCAGTACTTC. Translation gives CASSLGLAGGEQYF. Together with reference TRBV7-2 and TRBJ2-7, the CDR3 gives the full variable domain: GAGVSQSPSNKVTEKGKDVELRCDPISGHTALYWYRQSLGQGLEFLIYFQGNSAPDKSGLPSDRFSAERTGGSVSTLTIQRTQQEDSAVYLCASSLGLAGGEQYFGPGTRLTVT.

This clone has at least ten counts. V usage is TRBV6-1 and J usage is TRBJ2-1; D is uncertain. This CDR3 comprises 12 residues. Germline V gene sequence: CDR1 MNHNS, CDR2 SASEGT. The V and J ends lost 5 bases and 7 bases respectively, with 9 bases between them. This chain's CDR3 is CASSSYGNEQFF. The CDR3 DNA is TGTGCCAGCAGTTCATACGGGAATGAGCAGTTCTTC.

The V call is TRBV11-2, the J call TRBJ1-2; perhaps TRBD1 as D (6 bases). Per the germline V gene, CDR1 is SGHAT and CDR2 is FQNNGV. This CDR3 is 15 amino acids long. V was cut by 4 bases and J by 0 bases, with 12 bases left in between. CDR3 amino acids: CASSSYRAANYGYTF. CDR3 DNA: TGTGCCAGCAGCTCCTACAGGGCAGCTAACTATGGCTACACCTTC.

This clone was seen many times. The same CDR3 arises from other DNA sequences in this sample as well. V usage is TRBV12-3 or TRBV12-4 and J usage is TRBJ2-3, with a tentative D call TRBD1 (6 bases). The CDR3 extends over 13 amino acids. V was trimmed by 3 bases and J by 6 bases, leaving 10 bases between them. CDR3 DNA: TGTGCCAGCAGTTTCTCAAGGGGGGATACGCAGTATTTT. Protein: CASSFSRGDTQYF.

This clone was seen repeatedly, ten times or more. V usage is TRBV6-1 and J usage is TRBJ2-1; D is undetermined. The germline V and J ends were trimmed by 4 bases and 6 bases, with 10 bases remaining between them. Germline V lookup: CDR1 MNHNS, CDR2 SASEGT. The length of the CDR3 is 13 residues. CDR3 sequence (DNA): TGTGCCAGCAGTGCTGGACCGACCAATGAGCAGTTCTTC. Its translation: CASSAGPTNEQFF.

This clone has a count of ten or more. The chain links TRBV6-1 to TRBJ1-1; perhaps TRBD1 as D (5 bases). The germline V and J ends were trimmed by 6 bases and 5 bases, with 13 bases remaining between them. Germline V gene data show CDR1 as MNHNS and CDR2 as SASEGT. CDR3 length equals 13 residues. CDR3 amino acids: CASSPARVTEAFF. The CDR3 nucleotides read TGTGCCAGCAGCCCCGCCAGGGTAACTGAAGCTTTCTTT.

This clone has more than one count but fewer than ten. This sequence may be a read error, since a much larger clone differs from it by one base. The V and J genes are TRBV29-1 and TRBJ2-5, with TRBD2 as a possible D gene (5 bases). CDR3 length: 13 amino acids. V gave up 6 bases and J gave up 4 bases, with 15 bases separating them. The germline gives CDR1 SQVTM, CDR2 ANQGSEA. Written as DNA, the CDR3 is TGCAGCGTCGCCGGGATGGCCGTAGAGACCCAGTACTTC. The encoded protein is CSVAGMAVETQYF.